A selection of T cell receptor beta chains follows, all from one sample in a study of identical twins. TCRdb re-called the 5' RACE reads through MiXCR, storing one row per CDR3 protein. Here the sample spans 500,000 or so distinct CDR3 sequences, approximately 15% being singletons. The same specimen was also included in a second study, on yellow fever vaccine responses in identical twins.

The sequenced sample consisted of CD4+ T cells sorted from blood. All receptors come from a woman under 30 in good health. Each CDR3 is given with its conserved first and last residue. D genes are given only for firm matches. Clone sizes are given selectively: once, few, many, or a class where the clone is expanded.

d_call,v_call,j_call,clone_size,cdr3_aa,cdr3_nt
TRBD2,TRBV11-2,TRBJ2-2,-,CASSLRGGRTSNTGELFF,TGTGCCAGCAGTCTTCGGGGGGGACGAACCTCGAACACCGGGGAGCTGTTTTTT
-,TRBV11-2,TRBJ2-5,-,CASSPDHRETQYF,TGTGCCAGCAGCCCGGACCATCGCGAGACCCAGTACTTC
-,TRBV5-1,TRBJ2-7,-,CASSPGSAHYEQYF,TGCGCCAGCAGCCCAGGCTCGGCTCACTACGAGCAGTACTTC
-,TRBV6-1,TRBJ2-5,-,CASTSTWSLALRETQYF,TGTGCCAGCACCAGTACGTGGAGCCTAGCACTACGAGAGACCCAGTACTTC
TRBD2,TRBV6-1,TRBJ2-5,-,CASRQTSGSGQYF,TGTGCCAGCAGACAGACTAGCGGGAGTGGCCAGTACTTC
TRBD2,TRBV4-1,TRBJ2-1,-,CASSQEMGRLADEQFF,TGCGCCAGCAGCCAAGAAATGGGGAGACTAGCGGATGAGCAGTTCTTC
TRBD2,TRBV12-3/TRBV12-4,TRBJ2-2,medium-sized,CASSGTSAATGELFF,TGTGCCAGCAGTGGGACTAGCGCCGCCACCGGGGAGCTGTTTTTT
-,TRBV7-9,TRBJ2-1,-,CASSLGGGQAYNEQFF,TGTGCCAGCAGCTTAGGCGGGGGACAGGCTTACAATGAGCAGTTCTTC
-,TRBV18,TRBJ1-5,-,CASSISGFDQPQHF,TGTGCCAGCTCGATCTCAGGATTCGATCAGCCCCAGCATTTT
-,TRBV12-3/TRBV12-4,TRBJ2-5,few,CASSLPDNHRKTQYF,TGTGCCAGCAGTTTACCGGACAATCACAGGAAGACCCAGTACTTC
TRBD1,TRBV4-3,TRBJ1-4,medium-sized,CASSQDRGGHEKLFF,TGCGCCAGCAGCCAAGATCGAGGGGGCCATGAAAAACTGTTTTTT
-,TRBV11-2,TRBJ2-1,few,CASSLGHQGSYNEQFF,TGTGCCAGCAGCCTGGGACACCAAGGGTCCTACAATGAGCAGTTCTTC
-,TRBV5-1,TRBJ2-3,few,CATQYADTQYF,TGCGCCACCCAATATGCAGATACGCAGTATTTT
-,TRBV14,TRBJ2-2,-,CASSSDYTGELFF,TGTGCCAGCAGCTCCGATTACACCGGGGAGCTGTTTTTT
-,TRBV7-2,TRBJ2-1,few,CASSPTESSYNEQFF,TGTGCCAGCAGCCCCACAGAGAGCTCCTACAATGAGCAGTTCTTC
-,TRBV20-1,TRBJ2-1,many,CSARDPSRSYNEQFF,TGCAGTGCTAGGGACCCCTCACGCTCCTACAATGAGCAGTTCTTC
TRBD2,TRBV4-2,TRBJ2-7,many,CASSQELAGQYEQYF,TGTGCCAGCAGCCAAGAGTTAGCGGGACAATACGAGCAGTACTTC
-,TRBV4-2,TRBJ2-2,few,CASSQDQLVPGELFF,TGTGCCAGCAGCCAAGACCAACTAGTCCCCGGGGAGCTGTTTTTT
TRBD2,TRBV5-1,TRBJ2-7,few,CASSFAGVNEQYF,TGCGCCAGCAGCTTCGCGGGGGTAAACGAGCAGTACTTC
TRBD2,TRBV11-2,TRBJ2-3,-,CASSLEGLAGDGAVTDTQYF,TGTGCCAGCAGCTTAGAGGGGCTAGCGGGGGATGGGGCGGTCACAGATACGCAGTATTTT
-,TRBV12-3/TRBV12-4,TRBJ1-5,-,CASSLVYNQPQHF,TGTGCCAGCAGTTTAGTGTACAATCAGCCCCAGCATTTT
TRBD2,TRBV29-1,TRBJ2-1,-,CSVEDHSGNGYNEQFF,TGCAGCGTTGAAGATCATAGCGGGAACGGCTACAATGAGCAGTTCTTC
TRBD1,TRBV6-1,TRBJ1-2,few,CASNSGQVILGYTF,TGTGCCAGCAACTCGGGACAGGTTATCTTGGGCTACACCTTC
TRBD2,TRBV3-1,TRBJ2-2,few,CASSVAGTLFF,TGTGCCAGCAGCGTAGCGGGGACGCTGTTTTTT
-,TRBV3-1,TRBJ2-1,few,CASSQRWGDEQFF,TGTGCCAGCAGCCAGAGGTGGGGCGATGAGCAGTTCTTC
TRBD2,TRBV20-1,TRBJ2-7,-,CSAGASGKSHEQYF,TGCAGTGCAGGTGCTAGCGGGAAATCCCACGAGCAGTACTTC
-,TRBV10-3,TRBJ1-1,-,CAIRWDQTDNTEAFF,TGTGCCATCAGATGGGATCAAACGGACAACACTGAAGCTTTCTTT
-,TRBV5-6,TRBJ2-7,-,CASSRSGWGYEQYF,TGTGCCAGCAGCCGATCAGGGTGGGGATACGAGCAGTACTTC
-,TRBV6-2/TRBV6-3,TRBJ2-1,few,CASSYSAGSSNEQFF,TGTGCCAGCAGTTACTCGGCAGGGTCAAGCAATGAGCAGTTCTTC
-,TRBV20-1,TRBJ2-3,-,CSARAGTIRTDTQYF,TGCAGTGCTAGAGCCGGGACCATCAGGACAGATACGCAGTATTTT
-,TRBV7-9,TRBJ2-3,-,CASSLFSGLRGTDTQYF,TGTGCCAGCAGCTTGTTCTCCGGTTTGAGGGGCACAGATACGCAGTATTTT
-,TRBV7-9,TRBJ2-7,-,CAGGAGGDYEQYF,TGTGCCGGGGGGGCAGGGGGTGACTACGAGCAGTACTTC
-,TRBV5-1,TRBJ2-3,many,CASSLESRTDTQYF,TGCGCCAGCAGCTTGGAATCACGCACAGATACGCAGTATTTT
-,TRBV7-2,TRBJ1-4,few,CASSKLSTTNEKLFF,TGTGCCAGCAGTAAACTCAGTACAACTAATGAAAAACTGTTTTTT
-,TRBV6-2/TRBV6-3,TRBJ2-7,many,CASSYSGTPLAYEQYF,TGTGCCAGCAGTTATTCCGGGACACCCCTTGCCTACGAGCAGTACTTC
TRBD1,TRBV7-9,TRBJ1-2,-,CASSLWTGGLTNYGYTF,TGTGCCAGCAGCTTATGGACAGGGGGCTTGACTAACTATGGCTACACCTTC
-,TRBV7-2,TRBJ2-1,-,CASSGPLGHNEQFF,TGTGCCAGCAGCGGGCCTTTGGGCCACAATGAGCAGTTCTTC
-,TRBV20-1,TRBJ2-3,-,CSATRSDTQYF,TGCAGTGCTACTAGGTCAGATACGCAGTATTTT
-,TRBV29-1,TRBJ2-7,few,CSVELPGNSYEQYF,TGCAGCGTTGAATTGCCCGGGAACTCCTACGAGCAGTACTTC
-,TRBV5-1,TRBJ2-3,few,CASSLAGSDTDTQYF,TGCGCCAGCAGCTTGGCAGGCTCTGACACAGATACGCAGTATTTT
TRBD2,TRBV6-5,TRBJ2-7,few,CASIKREKDF,TGTGCCAGCATTAAGCGGGAGAAAGACTTC
TRBD2,TRBV7-9,TRBJ2-1,few,CASSLWEGKDEQFF,TGTGCCAGCAGCTTATGGGAGGGTAAGGATGAGCAGTTCTTC
TRBD2,TRBV10-3,TRBJ2-2,few,CATSRGVGNTGELFF,TGTGCCACCTCGCGGGGGGTCGGGAACACCGGGGAGCTGTTTTTT
TRBD1,TRBV19,TRBJ2-1,-,CASRRQGSEQFF,TGTGCCAGTAGGCGACAGGGAAGTGAGCAGTTCTTC
-,TRBV29-1,TRBJ2-1,many,CSVEGRSSYNEQFF,TGCAGCGTTGAAGGGCGGAGCTCCTACAATGAGCAGTTCTTC
TRBD2,TRBV28,TRBJ2-5,-,CASSSIAGVETQYF,TGTGCCAGCAGTTCCATAGCGGGGGTCGAGACCCAGTACTTC
TRBD1,TRBV20-1,TRBJ2-1,-,CSAETDRGYNEQFF,TGCAGTGCTGAAACGGACAGGGGCTACAATGAGCAGTTCTTC
TRBD1,TRBV24-1,TRBJ2-1,-,CAISEGTGRIRRNEQFF,TGTGCCATCAGTGAGGGGACAGGGAGGATCAGGAGAAATGAGCAGTTCTTC
-,TRBV12-3/TRBV12-4,TRBJ1-2,few,CASRIHSHTF,TGTGCCAGCAGGATCCATAGCCACACCTTC
-,TRBV6-1,TRBJ2-7,few,CASTHRLAHSYEQYF,TGTGCCAGCACCCACCGTCTAGCGCACTCCTACGAGCAGTACTTC
TRBD1,TRBV7-2,TRBJ2-1,-,CASSLVTTGGNEQFF,TGTGCCAGCAGCTTAGTTACGACAGGGGGAAATGAGCAGTTCTTC